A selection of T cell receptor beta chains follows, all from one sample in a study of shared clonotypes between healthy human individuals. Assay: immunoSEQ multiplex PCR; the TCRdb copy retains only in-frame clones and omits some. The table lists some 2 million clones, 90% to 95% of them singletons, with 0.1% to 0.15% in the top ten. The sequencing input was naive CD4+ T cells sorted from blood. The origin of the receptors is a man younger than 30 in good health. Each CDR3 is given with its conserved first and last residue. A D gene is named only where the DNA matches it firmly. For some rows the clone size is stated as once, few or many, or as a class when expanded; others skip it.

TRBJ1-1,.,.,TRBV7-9,TGTGCCAGCAGCTTAGGGGCGACAGAAGCTTTCTTT,CASSLGATEAFF
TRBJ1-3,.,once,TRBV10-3,TGTGCCATCAGTGGGGCTGGAAACACCATATATTTT,CAISGAGNTIYF
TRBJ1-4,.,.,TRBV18,TGTGCCAGCTCAACGCAGGGGATGACTAATGAAAAACTGTTTTTT,CASSTQGMTNEKLFF
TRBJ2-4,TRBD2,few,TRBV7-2,TGTGCCAGCAGCCTCGGGACTAGCGGGAGAGAAAACATTCAGTACTTC,CASSLGTSGRENIQYF
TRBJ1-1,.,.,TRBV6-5,TGTGCCACCAAGGGTACGGGTAACACTGAAGCTTTCTTT,CATKGTGNTEAFF
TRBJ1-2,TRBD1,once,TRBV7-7,TGTGCTAGCAGCCAAACCGACAGGGCCCATGGCTACACCTTC,CASSQTDRAHGYTF
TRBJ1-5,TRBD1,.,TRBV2,TGTGCCAGCAGCGGGGACAGGGGCAATCAGCCCCAGCATTTT,CASSGDRGNQPQHF
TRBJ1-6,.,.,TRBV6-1,TGTGCCAGCAGTGGGGAGGGGAATGTAAGGTCACCCCTCCACTTT,CASSGEGNVRSPLHF
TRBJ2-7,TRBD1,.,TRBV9,TGTGCCAGCAGCCCCTCGGACAGGGTGTACGAGCAGTACTTC,CASSPSDRVYEQYF
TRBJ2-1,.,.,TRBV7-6,TGTGCCAGCAGCTTAGCGAATGGACCCACTAGAGCGGCCGCTGTCTTC,CASSLANGPTRAAAVF
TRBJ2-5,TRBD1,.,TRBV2,TGTGCCAGCAGTCCTGTTACAGGGGGAGAGACCCAGTACTTC,CASSPVTGGETQYF
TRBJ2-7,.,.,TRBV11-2,TGTGCCAGCAGCTTAGAGGAGGGACACACCTACGAGCAGTACTTC,CASSLEEGHTYEQYF
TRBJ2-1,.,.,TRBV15,TGTGCCACCAGCAGAGATCAGGCGGGAACGAAGTTCTTC,CATSRDQAGTKFF
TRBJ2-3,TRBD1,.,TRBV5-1,TGCGCCAGCACCTCGGGGCGACAGGGTGCAGATACGCAGTATTTT,CASTSGRQGADTQYF
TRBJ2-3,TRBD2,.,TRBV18,TGTGCCAGCTCATCGCTAGCGGGAGCGGTAGATACGCAGTATTTT,CASSSLAGAVDTQYF
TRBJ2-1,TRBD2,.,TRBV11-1,TGTGCCAGCAGCTTGAGCGGGGGGCAATACAATGAGCAGTTCTTC,CASSLSGGQYNEQFF
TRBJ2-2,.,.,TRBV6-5,TGTGCGAGCCAACGGACCGGGGAGCTGTTTTTT,CASQRTGELFF
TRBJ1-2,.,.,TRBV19,TGTGCCAGTAGTATAGATTCGGGTAACTATGGCTACACCTTC,CASSIDSGNYGYTF
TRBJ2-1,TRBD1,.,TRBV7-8,TGTGCCAGCAGTTCCGGGACAGATTACAATGAGCAGTTCTTC,CASSSGTDYNEQFF
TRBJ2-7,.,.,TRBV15,TGTGCCACCAGCAGAGATCCGGACGCAATCTACGAGCAGTACTTC,CATSRDPDAIYEQYF
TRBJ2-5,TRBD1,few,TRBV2,TGTGCCAGCAGGGAACAGGGACAGGGGTTGGGAGAGACCCAGTACTTC,CASREQGQGLGETQYF
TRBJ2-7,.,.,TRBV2,TGTGCCAGCAGTGCAGAACAGGGTTCGAACGAGCAGTACTTC,CASSAEQGSNEQYF
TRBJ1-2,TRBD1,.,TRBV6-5,TGTGCCAGCAGTTACAAGGCAGGGGGTACCTATGGCTACACCTTC,CASSYKAGGTYGYTF
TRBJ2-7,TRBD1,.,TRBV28,TGTGCCAGCAGCACCCCTCTGGGGACAGGGGGCAGGTACGAGCAGTACTTC,CASSTPLGTGGRYEQYF
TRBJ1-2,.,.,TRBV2,TGTGCCAGCAGCTCTAATGCCCCTAACTATGGCTACACCTTC,CASSSNAPNYGYTF
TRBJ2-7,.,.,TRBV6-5,TGTGCCAGCAGTACCGGACGGGACCGGTACTTC,CASSTGRDRYF
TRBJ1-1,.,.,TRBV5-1,TGCGCCAGCAGCTTGGAGTATAACACTGAAGCTTTCTTT,CASSLEYNTEAFF
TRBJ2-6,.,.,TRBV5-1,TGCGCCAGCAGATCGACAGGTCCTGGGGCCAACGTCCTGACTTTC,CASRSTGPGANVLTF
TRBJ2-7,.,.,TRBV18,TGTGCCAGCTCACCACTTGCAGGGGACTACGAGCAGTACTTC,CASSPLAGDYEQYF
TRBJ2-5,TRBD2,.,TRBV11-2,TGTGCCAGCAGCTTAACAGGAGGCGGGAGGGTCCAAGAGACCCAGTACTTC,CASSLTGGGRVQETQYF
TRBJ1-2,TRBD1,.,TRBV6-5,TGTGCCAGCAGTTACTCAGGGCAGGGGGAAGGCTACACCTTC,CASSYSGQGEGYTF
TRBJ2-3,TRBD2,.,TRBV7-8,TGTGCCAGCAGGGCGACCGGGACTAGCGGCACAGATACGCAGTATTTT,CASRATGTSGTDTQYF
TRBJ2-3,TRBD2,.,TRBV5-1,TGCGCCAGCAGCCCCACTAGCGCGGGCACAGATACGCAGTATTTT,CASSPTSAGTDTQYF
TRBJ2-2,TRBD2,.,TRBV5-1,TGCGCCAGCTCTCCTGGGACTAGCGGGCCCGGGGAGCTGTTTTTT,CASSPGTSGPGELFF
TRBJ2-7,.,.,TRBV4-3,TGCGCCAGCAGCCGGGCCCGGGGAGACAGCTCCTACGAGCAGTACTTC,CASSRARGDSSYEQYF
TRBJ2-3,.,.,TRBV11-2,TGTGCCAGCAGCATGACAGGGAGGGGGGGAACAGATACGCAGTATTTT,CASSMTGRGGTDTQYF
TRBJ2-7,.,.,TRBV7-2,TGTGCCAGCAGCCCCTGGACAGAGGGATTATCCTACGAGCAGTACTTC,CASSPWTEGLSYEQYF
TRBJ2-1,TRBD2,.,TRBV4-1,TGCGCCAGCAGCCCGTTCGAGCGGGGCTGGGCGGATGAGCAGTTCTTC,CASSPFERGWADEQFF
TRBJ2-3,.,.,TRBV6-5,TGTGCCTCCAGGACCGCCACAGATACGCAGTATTTT,CASRTATDTQYF
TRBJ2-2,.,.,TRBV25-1,TGTGCCAGCAGTGATCCCCACAGGATTGCCGGGGAGCTGTTTTTT,CASSDPHRIAGELFF
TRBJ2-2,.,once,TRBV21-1,TGTGCCAGCGACCCAGGAAGGCCGAACACCGGGGAGCTGTTTTTT,CASDPGRPNTGELFF
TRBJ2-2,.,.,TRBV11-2,TGTGCCAGCAGCTTAGTGGGGGTTTCAAACACCGGGGAGCTGTTTTTT,CASSLVGVSNTGELFF
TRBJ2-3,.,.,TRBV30,TGTGCCTGGAGTGGGGTAGGCACAGATACGCAGTATTTT,CAWSGVGTDTQYF
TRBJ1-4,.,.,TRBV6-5,TGTGCCAGCAGAGGACGGGGTAATGAAAAACTGTTTTTT,CASRGRGNEKLFF
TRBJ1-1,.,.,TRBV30,TGTGCCTGGAGTGAGGCAGTATCTATGAACACTGAAGCTTTCTTT,CAWSEAVSMNTEAFF
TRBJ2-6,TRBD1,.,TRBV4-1,TGCGCCAGCAGCCAGAGGGTGACAGGGGCGACTGGGGCCAACGTCCTGACTTTC,CASSQRVTGATGANVLTF
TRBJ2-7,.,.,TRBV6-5,TGTGCCAGCAGTGATAGGCAGGGGTGGTCCGAGCAGTACTTC,CASSDRQGWSEQYF
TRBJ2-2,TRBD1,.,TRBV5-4,TGTGCCAGCAGCTACCGGGACAGAAACACCGGGGAGCTGTTTTTT,CASSYRDRNTGELFF
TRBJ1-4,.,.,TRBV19,TGTGCCAGTAGTCGAGTCAACGGCGAAAAACTGTTTTTT,CASSRVNGEKLFF
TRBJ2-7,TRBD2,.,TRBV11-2,TGTGCCAGCACCAAGGGAGGGGCATCATACGAGCAGTACTTC,CASTKGGASYEQYF
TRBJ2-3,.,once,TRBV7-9,TGTGCCAGCAGCTTAAGGACAGATACGCAGTATTTT,CASSLRTDTQYF
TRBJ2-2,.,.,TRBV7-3,TGTGCCAGCAGGCAGACGAACACCGGGGAGCTGTTTTTT,CASRQTNTGELFF
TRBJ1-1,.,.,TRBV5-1,TGCGCCAGCAGAAGGGACGCGAACACTGAAGCTTTCTTT,CASRRDANTEAFF
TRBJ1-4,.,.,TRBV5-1,TGCGCCAGCAGCTTGTTGGGAAGGGATAATGAAAAACTGTTTTTT,CASSLLGRDNEKLFF
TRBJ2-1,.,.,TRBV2,TGTGCCTCCTCGGCAGGGTACGGCAATGAGCAGTTCTTC,CASSAGYGNEQFF